A selection of T cell receptor beta chains follows, all from one sample in a study of shared clonotypes between healthy human individuals. Here immunoSEQ multiplex PCR was the method, and the copy in TCRdb shows in-frame clones only, minus some. The profile covers nearly 500,000 clones, with 70% to 80% appearing a single time and 10% to 15% taken by the ten largest. Sequencing was done on a sample of PBMCs. These receptors were taken from a woman between 35 and 50 years old in good health. Some clones in this sample may be carry-over from other donors' samples. Both conserved end residues are part of each CDR3.

length	V	CDR3
16	TRBV6-6	CASSYLAGPGYNEQFF
14	TRBV19	CASTVGRATDTQYF
15	TRBV6-5	CASSYSGSGDTEAFF
15	TRBV4-3	CASSQGTGASEKLFF
13	TRBV19	CASSTAGVEKLFF
16	TRBV4-2	CASSPSSDIYNSPLHF
14	TRBV6-5	CASSEGQENTEAFF
15	TRBV9	CASSPRTATNEKLFF
16	TRBV10-3	CAISWHGGLNTGELFF
14	TRBV7-9	CASSLEQYNSPLHF
14	TRBV30	CAWSGAGNQETQYF
15	TRBV5-3	CARSRQVGRSTEAFF
15	TRBV11-2	CASSLGGTGSDEQYF
14	TRBV18	CASSPGLANYEQYF
15	TRBV27	CASSLKAWGSYEQYF
15	TRBV14	CASSRDSTPNTEAFF
15	TRBV6-1	CASSAENSGANVLTF
13	TRBV7-2	CASSLDRNYEQYF
15	TRBV27	CASSLVPGQGHGVFF
13	TRBV7-3	CASSLWRNNEQFF
13	TRBV6-1	CASSESAGRAQHF
15	TRBV28	CASTGQGAISYEQYF
14	TRBV7-9	CASSLAGRDYGYTF
14	TRBV9	CASSPGAGTYEQYF
16	TRBV5-4	CASTMGGLAGSYTQYF
16	TRBV14	CASSQIGAGATYEQYF
21	TRBV29-1	CSAADDHTGRRGDLAKNIQYF
15	TRBV11-1	CASSLSGMSGNTIYF
16	TRBV7-3	CASSFPEGDGTDTQYF
14	TRBV7-8	CASSTQTDYYEQYF
16	TRBV5-1	CASSLEGSTNTGELFF
16	TRBV4-1	CASSQVVGVSGNTIYF
18	TRBV27	CASSSTLFGTGLGNTIYF
16	TRBV28	CASSKTSLGSYNEQFF
15	TRBV19	CASSTMGQGIQPQHF
14	TRBV5-1	CASSSRTGPNEQYF
14	TRBV7-2	CASSVGGAGETQYF
19	TRBV2	CASSEPDRGATAPQETQYF
13	TRBV11-2	CASSLDGVNTIYF
15	TRBV18	CASGARRLEYNEQFF
14	TRBV6-1	CASRTSGIQETQYF
14	TRBV28	CASSSMTSSYEQYF
15	TRBV11-2	CASSRTLDATYEQYF
12	TRBV11-3	CASSAGRETQYF
17	TRBV7-8	CASSPTGGGRGYNEQFF
16	TRBV30	CAWKAGTGSLADTQYF
15	TRBV2	CASSEWASSGNTIYF
17	TRBV28	CASSPFKATSSNQPQHF
14	TRBV10-2	CASSPQRAYNEQFF
12	TRBV2	CASTSGTGELFF
17	TRBV5-4	CASSPTGTRRLGGELFF
18	TRBV28	CASRPDRTSGSGYNEQFF
13	TRBV30	CAWTGQLAGELFF
14	TRBV5-1	CASSLGAQIYGYTF
11	TRBV5-6	CASSLRVGYTF